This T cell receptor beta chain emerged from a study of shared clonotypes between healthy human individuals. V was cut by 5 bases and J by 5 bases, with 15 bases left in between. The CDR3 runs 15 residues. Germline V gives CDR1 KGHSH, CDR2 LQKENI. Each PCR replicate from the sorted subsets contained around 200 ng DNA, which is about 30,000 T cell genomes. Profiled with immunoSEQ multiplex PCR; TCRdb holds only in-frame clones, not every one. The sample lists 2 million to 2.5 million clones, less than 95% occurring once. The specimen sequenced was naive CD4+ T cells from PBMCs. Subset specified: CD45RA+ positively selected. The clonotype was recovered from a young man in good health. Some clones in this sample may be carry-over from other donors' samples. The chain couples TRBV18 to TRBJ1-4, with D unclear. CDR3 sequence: CASSSTYGRNEKLFF. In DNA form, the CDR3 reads TGTGCCAGCTCATCGACATACGGGCGGAATGAAAAACTGTTTTTT. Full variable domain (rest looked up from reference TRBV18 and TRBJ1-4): NAGVMQNPRHLVRRRGQEARLRCSPMKGHSHVYWYRQLPEEGLKFMVYLQKENIIDESGMPKERFSAEFPKEGPSILRIQQVVRGDSAAYFCASSSTYGRNEKLFFGSGTQLSVL.